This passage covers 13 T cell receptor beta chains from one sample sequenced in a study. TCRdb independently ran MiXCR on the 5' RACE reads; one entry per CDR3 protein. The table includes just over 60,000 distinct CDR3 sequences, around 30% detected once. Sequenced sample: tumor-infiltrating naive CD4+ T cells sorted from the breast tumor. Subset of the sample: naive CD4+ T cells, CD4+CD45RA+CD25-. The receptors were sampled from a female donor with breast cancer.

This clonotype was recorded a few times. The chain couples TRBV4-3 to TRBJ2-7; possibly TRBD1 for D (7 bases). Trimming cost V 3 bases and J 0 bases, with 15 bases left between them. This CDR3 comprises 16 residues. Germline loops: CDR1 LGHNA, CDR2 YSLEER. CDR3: CASSHRGATTSYEQYF. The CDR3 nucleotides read TGCGCCAGCAGCCACAGGGGGGCCACAACCTCCTACGAGCAGTACTTC.

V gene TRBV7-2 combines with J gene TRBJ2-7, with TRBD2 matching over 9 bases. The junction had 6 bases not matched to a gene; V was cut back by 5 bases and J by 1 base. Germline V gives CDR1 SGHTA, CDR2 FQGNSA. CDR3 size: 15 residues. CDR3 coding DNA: TGTGCCAGCAGCCGGCTAGCGGGAACGTCCTACGAGCAGTACTTC. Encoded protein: CASSRLAGTSYEQYF. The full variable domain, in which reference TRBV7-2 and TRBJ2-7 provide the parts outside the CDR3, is GAGVSQSPSNKVTEKGKDVELRCDPISGHTALYWYRQSLGQGLEFLIYFQGNSAPDKSGLPSDRFSAERTGGSVSTLTIQRTQQEDSAVYLCASSRLAGTSYEQYFGPGTRLTVT.

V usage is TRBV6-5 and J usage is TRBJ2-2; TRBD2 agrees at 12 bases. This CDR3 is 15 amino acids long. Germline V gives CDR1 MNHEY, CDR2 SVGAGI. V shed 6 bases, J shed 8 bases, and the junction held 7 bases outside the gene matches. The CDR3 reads CASRPGTSGLGELFF. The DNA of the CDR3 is TGTGCCAGCAGGCCCGGGACTAGCGGGCTAGGGGAGCTGTTTTTT.

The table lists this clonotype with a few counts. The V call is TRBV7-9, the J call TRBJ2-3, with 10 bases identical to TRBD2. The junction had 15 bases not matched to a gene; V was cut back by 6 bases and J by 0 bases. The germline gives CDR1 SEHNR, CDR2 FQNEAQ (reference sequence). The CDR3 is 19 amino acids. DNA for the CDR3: TGTGCCAGCAGTCCCCGGTCTAGCGGGGGACCCTATAGCACAGATACGCAGTATTTT. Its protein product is CASSPRSSGGPYSTDTQYF.

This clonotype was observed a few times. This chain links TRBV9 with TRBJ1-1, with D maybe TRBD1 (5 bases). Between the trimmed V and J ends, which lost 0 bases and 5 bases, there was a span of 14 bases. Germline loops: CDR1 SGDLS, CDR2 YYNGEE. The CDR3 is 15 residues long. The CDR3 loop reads CASSVGDRELTEAFF. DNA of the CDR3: TGTGCCAGCAGCGTAGGGGACCGAGAACTTACTGAAGCTTTCTTT.

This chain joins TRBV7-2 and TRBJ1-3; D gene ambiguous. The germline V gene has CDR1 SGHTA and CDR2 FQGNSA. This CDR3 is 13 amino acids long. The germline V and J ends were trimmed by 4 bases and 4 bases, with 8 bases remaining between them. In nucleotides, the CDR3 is TGTGCCAGCAGCTCCTCTGGGGGAAACACCATATATTTT. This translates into CASSSSGGNTIYF.

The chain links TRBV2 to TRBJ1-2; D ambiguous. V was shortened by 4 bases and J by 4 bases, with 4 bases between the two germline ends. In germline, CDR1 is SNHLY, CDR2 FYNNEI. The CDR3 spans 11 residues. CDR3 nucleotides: TGTGCCAGCAGTGTGCGCTATGGCTACACCTTC. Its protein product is CASSVRYGYTF.

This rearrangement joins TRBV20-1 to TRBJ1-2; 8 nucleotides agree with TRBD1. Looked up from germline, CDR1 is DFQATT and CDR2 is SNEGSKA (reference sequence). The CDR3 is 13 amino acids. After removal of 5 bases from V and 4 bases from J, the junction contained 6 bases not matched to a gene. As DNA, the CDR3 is TGCAGTGCTTCCAGCACAGGGGGCTATGGCTACACCTTC. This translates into CSASSTGGYGYTF.

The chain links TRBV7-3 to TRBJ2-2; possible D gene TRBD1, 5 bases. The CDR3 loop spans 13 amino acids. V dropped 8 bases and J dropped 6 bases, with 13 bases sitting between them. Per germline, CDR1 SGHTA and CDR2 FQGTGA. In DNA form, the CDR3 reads TGTGCCAGCGGGGCCTACCAGGCCGGGGAGCTGTTTTTT. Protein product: CASGAYQAGELFF.

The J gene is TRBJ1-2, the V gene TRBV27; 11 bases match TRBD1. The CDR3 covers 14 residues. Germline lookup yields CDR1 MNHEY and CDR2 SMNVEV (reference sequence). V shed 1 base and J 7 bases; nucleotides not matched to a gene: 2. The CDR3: CASSLYGTGGGYTF. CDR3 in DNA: TGTGCCAGCAGTTTATATGGGACAGGGGGTGGCTACACCTTC.

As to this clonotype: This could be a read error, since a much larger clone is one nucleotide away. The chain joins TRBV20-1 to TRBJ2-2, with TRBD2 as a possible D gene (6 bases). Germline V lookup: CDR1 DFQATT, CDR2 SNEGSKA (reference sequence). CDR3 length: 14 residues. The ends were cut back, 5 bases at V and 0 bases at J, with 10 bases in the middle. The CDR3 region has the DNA TGCAGTGCTCCTAGCGACTCGAACACCGGGGAGCTGTTTTTT. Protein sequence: CSAPSDSNTGELFF.

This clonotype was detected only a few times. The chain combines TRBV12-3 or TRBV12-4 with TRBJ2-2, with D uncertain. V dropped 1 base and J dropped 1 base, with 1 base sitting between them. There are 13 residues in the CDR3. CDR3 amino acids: CASSLGNTGELFF. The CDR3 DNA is TGTGCCAGCAGTTTAGGGAACACCGGGGAGCTGTTTTTT.

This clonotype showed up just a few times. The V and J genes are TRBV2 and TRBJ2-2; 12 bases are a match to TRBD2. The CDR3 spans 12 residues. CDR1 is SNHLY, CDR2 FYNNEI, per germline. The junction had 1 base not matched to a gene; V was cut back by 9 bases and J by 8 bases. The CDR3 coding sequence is TGTGCCAGTGGACTAGCGGGAGGGGAGCTGTTTTTT. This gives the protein CASGLAGGELFF.